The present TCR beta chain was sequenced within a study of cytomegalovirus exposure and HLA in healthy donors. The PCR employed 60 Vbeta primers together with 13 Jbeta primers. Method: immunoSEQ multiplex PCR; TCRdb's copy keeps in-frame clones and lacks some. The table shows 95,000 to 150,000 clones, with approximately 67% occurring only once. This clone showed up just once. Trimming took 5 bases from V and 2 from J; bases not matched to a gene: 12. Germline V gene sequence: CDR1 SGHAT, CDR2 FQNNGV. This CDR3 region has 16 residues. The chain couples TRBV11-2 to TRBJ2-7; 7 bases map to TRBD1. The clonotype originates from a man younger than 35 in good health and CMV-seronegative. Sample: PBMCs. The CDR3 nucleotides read TGTGCCAGCAGCCCCTACCCCGGACAGGTAGCCTACGAGCAGTACTTC. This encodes CASSPYPGQVAYEQYF.